Listed below are T cell receptor beta chains from one sample, sequenced in a study of blood T cell repertoires in COVID-19. The data were produced by immunoSEQ multiplex PCR, yet TCRdb's version contains in-frame clones alone and is incomplete. The sample records 45,000 to 60,000 clones, more than 85% being singletons. Sequenced: peripheral blood. These receptors all stem from a human donor with active COVID-19. The donor label of this sample is uncertain. CDR3s include the opening cysteine and the closing phenylalanine or tryptophan. The order of the fields is J gene, D gene, V gene, clone size, CDR3 DNA, CDR3 protein. A D gene is named only where the DNA matches it firmly. Clone size is stated in some rows and not others, as once, few, many or a class when expanded.

J: TRBJ2-7
D: TRBD2
V: TRBV27
size: NA
DNA: TGTGCCAGCAGTCCCGGACTAGCCTACGAGCAGTACTTC
CDR3: CASSPGLAYEQYF

J: TRBJ1-2
D: TRBD1
V: TRBV7-9
size: once
DNA: TGTGCCAGCAGCTTTACAGGGGCTAACTATGGCTACACCTTC
CDR3: CASSFTGANYGYTF

J: TRBJ1-1
D: NA
V: TRBV28
size: NA
DNA: TGTGCCAGCAGACTAGGAGGCACTGAAGCTTTCTTT
CDR3: CASRLGGTEAFF

J: TRBJ1-1
D: NA
V: TRBV6-5
size: NA
DNA: TGTGCCAGCAGTTACTCGGCAGGCTCCCTCAACACTGAAGCTTTCTTT
CDR3: CASSYSAGSLNTEAFF

J: TRBJ1-6
D: NA
V: TRBV5-4
size: NA
DNA: TGTGCCAGCAGCTCACAGGGTCCGGCGACACCCCTCCACTTT
CDR3: CASSSQGPATPLHF

J: TRBJ1-6
D: NA
V: TRBV4-2
size: NA
DNA: TGTGCCAGCAGCCGTCTAAGGGGAAATAATTCACCCCTCCACTTT
CDR3: CASSRLRGNNSPLHF

J: TRBJ1-2
D: NA
V: TRBV6-5
size: NA
DNA: TGTGCCAGCAGTAGACAGGAGAACTATGGCTACACCTTC
CDR3: CASSRQENYGYTF

J: TRBJ2-1
D: TRBD1
V: TRBV7-7
size: NA
DNA: TGTGCTAGCAGCCCGACAGGGGGCCAGGGCAATGAGCAGTTCTTC
CDR3: CASSPTGGQGNEQFF

J: TRBJ2-7
D: TRBD1
V: TRBV18
size: NA
DNA: TGTGCCAGCTCGAGCAGACAGGGGGCGAGCGACGAGCAGTACTTC
CDR3: CASSSRQGASDEQYF

J: TRBJ2-2
D: TRBD1
V: TRBV19
size: NA
DNA: TGTGCCAGTAGTATGGACAGGGTGGGCACCGGGGAGCTGTTTTTT
CDR3: CASSMDRVGTGELFF

J: TRBJ2-1
D: TRBD1
V: TRBV15
size: NA
DNA: TGTGCCACCAGCAGAGATTCGGGGACAGACTACAATGAGCAGTTCTTC
CDR3: CATSRDSGTDYNEQFF

J: TRBJ1-6
D: TRBD1
V: TRBV18
size: NA
DNA: TGTGCCAGCTCTCAGGGGACAGGGGTCACTTCACCCCTCCACTTT
CDR3: CASSQGTGVTSPLHF

J: TRBJ1-1
D: NA
V: TRBV7-8
size: NA
DNA: TGTGCCAGCAGTAGCCGAGACGGATTAGGAGAAACTGAAGCTTTCTTT
CDR3: CASSSRDGLGETEAFF

J: TRBJ1-4
D: TRBD1
V: TRBV19
size: NA
DNA: TGTGCCAGTAGGCTTCAGGGGGCGCTTGAAAAACTGTTTTTT
CDR3: CASRLQGALEKLFF

J: TRBJ1-2
D: NA
V: TRBV21-1
size: NA
DNA: TGTGCCAGCAGCAATGACACCTACCATGGCTACACCTTC
CDR3: CASSNDTYHGYTF

J: TRBJ1-6
D: TRBD1
V: TRBV10-3
size: once
DNA: TGTGCCATCAGTGAAACAGGGGCAAGGGATTCACCCCTCCACTTT
CDR3: CAISETGARDSPLHF

J: TRBJ2-3
D: NA
V: TRBV7-3
size: NA
DNA: TGTGCCAGCAGCTTGATAGCGGAGCCCACAGATACGCAGTATTTT
CDR3: CASSLIAEPTDTQYF

J: TRBJ1-1
D: NA
V: TRBV5-6
size: NA
DNA: TGTGCCAGCAGCTTGAGGCGGATGAACACTGAAGCTTTCTTT
CDR3: CASSLRRMNTEAFF

J: TRBJ2-2
D: TRBD1
V: TRBV24-1
size: few
DNA: TGTGCCACCAGTGACCCCGGGACAGGGACCGGGGAGCTGTTTTTT
CDR3: CATSDPGTGTGELFF

J: TRBJ2-1
D: NA
V: TRBV7-9
size: NA
DNA: TGTGCCAGCAGCTTCACGGGTTCTGCTGAGCAGTTCTTC
CDR3: CASSFTGSAEQFF

J: TRBJ1-6
D: TRBD1
V: TRBV11-2
size: NA
DNA: TGTGCCAGCAGCTTAAGGGACAGTAATAATTCACCCCTCCACTTT
CDR3: CASSLRDSNNSPLHF

J: TRBJ2-1
D: NA
V: TRBV11-2
size: few
DNA: TGTGCCAGCAGCTTAGTGCTTACTAGTGAGCAGTTCTTC
CDR3: CASSLVLTSEQFF

J: TRBJ2-3
D: NA
V: TRBV9
size: NA
DNA: TGTGCCAGCAGCTCCCCTCGGTCAGGGATAGCTCGCACAGATACGCAGTATTTT
CDR3: CASSSPRSGIARTDTQYF